This passage covers 20 T cell receptor beta chains from one sample sequenced in a study of blood T cells in healthy people across ages. Next came a second PCR, run for about 7 to 12 cycles, which used a sample-barcoded 5' primer along with a J-beta primer mix. One entry per CDR3 protein results from TCRdb running MiXCR on the 5' RACE reads. Here the sample spans over 1,300,000 distinct CDR3 sequences, 59% being singletons. The specimen sequenced was blood. The receptors originated from a man younger than 30 in good health.

V gene TRBV12-3 or TRBV12-4 combines with J gene TRBJ2-5; no firm D call. V shed 7 bases and J shed 2 bases, with 11 bases lying between them. The CDR3 is 13 residues long. The DNA for the CDR3 is TGTGCCAGCACCCGAGGACGGCAAGAGACCCAGTACTTC. This translates into CASTRGRQETQYF.

The rearrangement links TRBV3-1 to TRBJ1-6; TRBD1 might be the D (5 bases). Trimming removed 7 bases at V and 9 bases at J, with 16 bases between. CDR3 size: 14 residues. Germline loops: CDR1 LGHDT, CDR2 YNNKEL (reference sequence). The CDR3 is CASTRQGEASPLHF. The DNA for the CDR3 is TGTGCCAGCACCCGCCAGGGTGAGGCTTCACCCCTCCACTTT.

This chain uses TRBV20-1 with TRBJ2-7; no definite D call. Trimming left V 4 bases short and J 2 bases short, with 12 bases between. The CDR3 spans 13 residues. Germline values: CDR1 DFQATT, CDR2 SNEGSKA (reference sequence). CDR3 region: CSAMQGLTYEQYF. In DNA, the CDR3 is TGCAGTGCTATGCAAGGGCTTACCTACGAGCAGTACTTC.

The chain carries TRBV20-1 and TRBJ2-7; TRBD1 matches at 7 bases. Trimming removed 3 bases from V and 1 base from J; junction bases left unmatched: 6. The germline gives CDR1 DFQATT, CDR2 SNEGSKA (reference sequence). The CDR3 has 14 amino acids. Here the CDR3 reads CSASRQGVSYEQYF. The CDR3 DNA sequence: TGCAGTGCTAGTCGGCAGGGGGTTTCCTACGAGCAGTACTTC.

The J gene is TRBJ1-1, the V gene TRBV6-2 or TRBV6-3, with a weak D call TRBD1 (5 bases). V shed 6 bases and J shed 6 bases, with 14 bases lying between them. The V gene's germline CDR1 is MNHEY and CDR2 SVGEGT. This CDR3 spans 13 amino acids. The CDR3 spells CASSARERAEAFF. The DNA for the CDR3 is TGTGCCAGCAGCGCCAGGGAGAGGGCTGAAGCTTTCTTT.

The CDR3 loop reads CSAAGDPHNEQYF. CDR3 in DNA: TGCAGTGCCGCCGGGGACCCTCATAATGAGCAGTACTTC. This chain links TRBV20-1 with TRBJ2-4; D may be TRBD1 or TRBD2 (5 bases each). Trimming cost V 6 bases and J 13 bases, with 22 bases left between them. The CDR3 runs 13 residues. In germline, CDR1 is DFQATT, CDR2 SNEGSKA (reference sequence).

This clonotype came up a few times. The chain's CDR3 is CSSTGTRGEQYF. The CDR3 DNA sequence: TGCAGCTCTACCGGGACTAGAGGCGAGCAGTACTTC. The chain carries TRBV29-1 and TRBJ2-7; 8 bases line up with TRBD2. This CDR3 contains 12 residues. V lost 8 bases to trimming and J lost 6 bases; unmatched junction nucleotides: 9. Germline V gene lookup returns CDR1 SQVTM and CDR2 ANQGSEA.

The chain is built from TRBV7-9 and TRBJ1-6; D gene uncertain. The CDR3 is 15 residues long. V dropped 3 bases and J dropped 10 bases, with 16 bases sitting between them. Looked up from germline, CDR1 is SEHNR and CDR2 is FQNEAQ (reference sequence). The CDR3 bases are TGTGCCAGCAGCTTGTCCGACGGAAGGGTCTCACCCCTCCACTTT. As protein: CASSLSDGRVSPLHF.

This clonotype was observed a few times. For the CDR3, the DNA is TGCGCCAGCAGCTACGGGACAGGGGTCTCCTACGAGCAGTACTTC. Residues: CASSYGTGVSYEQYF. The J gene is TRBJ2-7, the V gene TRBV4-3, with 10 bases matching TRBD1. Germline assignment: CDR1 LGHNA and CDR2 YSLEER. CDR3 size: 15 residues. The V gene end was trimmed by 5 bases and the J gene end by 0 bases; junction bases not matched to a gene: 4.

The V call is TRBV20-1, the J call TRBJ2-3, with TRBD2 matching over 9 bases. The CDR3 has 16 residues. V was clipped by 1 base and J by 5 bases; unmatched bases: 10. The germline V gene has CDR1 DFQATT and CDR2 SNEGSKA (reference sequence). The CDR3 bases are TGCAGTGCTAGAGTAGTGGGACTAGCAGATCTAGATACGCAGTATTTT. Its translation is CSARVVGLADLDTQYF.

V and J are TRBV4-1 and TRBJ1-6; 8 bases are a match to TRBD1. V shed 4 bases and J 8 bases; nucleotides not matched to a gene: 13. From germline, CDR1 is MGHRA and CDR2 YSYEKL. The CDR3 loop spans 17 amino acids. The CDR3 sequence is CASSLRVDRGSDSPLHF. The CDR3 DNA follows: TGCGCCAGCAGCCTAAGGGTTGACAGGGGCTCAGATTCACCCCTCCACTTT.

The chain uses TRBV29-1 and TRBJ1-1; D is possibly TRBD1 (6 bases). The CDR3 contains 13 residues. Germline V gene lookup returns CDR1 SQVTM and CDR2 ANQGSEA. The CDR3 DNA reads as TGCACCGAGTACAGGGTTGGAGACACTGAAGCTTTCTTT. It translates to CTEYRVGDTEAFF.

J is TRBJ2-2 and V is TRBV11-1; unclear D gene. Per the germline V gene, CDR1 is SGHAT and CDR2 is FQDESV (reference sequence). The V gene lost 1 base and the J gene lost 0 bases, with 12 bases spanning the gap. The CDR3 covers 17 residues. CDR3 region: CASSLGEWTPNTGELFF. The CDR3 region has the DNA TGTGCCAGCAGCTTAGGAGAGTGGACCCCGAACACCGGGGAGCTGTTTTTT.

The V call is TRBV28, the J call TRBJ1-2; 7 positions match TRBD1. In germline, CDR1 is MDHEN, CDR2 SYDVKM. The CDR3 is 13 amino acids. J gave up 7 bases and V 4 bases, and 6 bases lay outside the gene matches. The CDR3 reads CASSSQGRGGYTF. DNA for the CDR3: TGTGCCAGCAGTTCACAGGGGAGGGGTGGCTACACCTTC.

This clonotype was detected only a few times. The CDR3 region is CASSLTGTSGETQYF. Here the CDR3 DNA reads TGTGCCAGCAGCTTAACCGGGACAAGTGGAGAGACCCAGTACTTC. The rearrangement links TRBV7-2 to TRBJ2-5; tentatively, D is TRBD1 (6 bases). Germline-derived CDR1 and CDR2 are SGHTA and FQGNSA. This CDR3 is built from 15 residues. Trimming pared 2 bases from V and 4 bases from J, leaving 14 bases between.

The table lists this clonotype with a count of one. The genes are TRBV2 and TRBJ1-2, with 7 positions matching TRBD1. CDR1 and CDR2 from the germline V gene are SNHLY and FYNNEI. Losses at the gene ends were 9 bases for V and 2 bases for J; bases not matched to a gene: 3. This CDR3 has 12 residues. CDR3 DNA sequence: TGTGCCAGTTTGGGACAGAACTATGGCTACACCTTC. It specifies CASLGQNYGYTF.

The gene calls are TRBV7-6 and TRBJ2-5; D gene unclear. Germline V gives CDR1 SGHVS, CDR2 FNYEAQ. Trimming took off 1 base at V and 4 bases at J, with 13 bases between the two ends. This CDR3 is 15 amino acids long. The CDR3 loop reads CASSLEPRRIETQYF. The CDR3 bases are TGTGCCAGCAGCTTAGAACCTCGGAGAATAGAGACCCAGTACTTC.

The CDR3 protein is CASSPTTPLESSYNEQFF. For the CDR3, the DNA is TGCGCCAGCAGCCCCACAACACCTCTAGAGAGCTCCTACAATGAGCAGTTCTTC. This chain links TRBV4-1 with TRBJ2-1; unclear D gene. Per the germline V gene, CDR1 is MGHRA and CDR2 is YSYEKL. Deletions cut 4 bases from V and 0 bases from J, with 19 bases between. This CDR3 comprises 18 residues.

The chain has TRBV7-2 and TRBJ2-2, with D possibly called TRBD1 or TRBD2 (6 bases each). CDR1 SGHTA and CDR2 FQGNSA come from the germline V gene. This CDR3 has 16 amino acids. V gave up 7 bases and J gave up 2 bases, with 17 bases separating them. As DNA, the CDR3 is TGTGCCAGCACAATTAGGGGGGCTAGCAACACCGGGGAGCTGTTTTTT. Translating it yields CASTIRGASNTGELFF.

This clonotype showed up just a few times. The chain is built from TRBV7-6 and TRBJ2-6; 9 positions match TRBD1. The CDR3 totals 17 residues. Unmatched junction bases numbered 6, after V lost 5 bases and J lost 1 base. The germline V gene has CDR1 SGHVS and CDR2 FNYEAQ. The CDR3 DNA reads as TGTGCCAGCAGCCCCTCGGGGACAGGGTCTGGGGCCAACGTCCTGACTTTC. Its protein is CASSPSGTGSGANVLTF.